This T cell receptor beta chain was profiled in a study of T cells after yellow fever vaccination. Overall study findings and caveats: A minor fraction of clonotypes spanned both CD4 and CD8 compartments. The secondary response showed a weaker magnitude and a faster peak, day 5 versus 15.

Only a few counts were recorded for this clonotype. Its target is unknown. Germline loops: CDR1 SEHNR, CDR2 FQNEAQ (reference sequence). Losses at the gene ends were 5 bases for V and 4 bases for J; bases not matched to a gene: 2. This CDR3 comprises 13 residues. TCRdb reprocessed the 5' RACE reads via MiXCR and lists one record per CDR3 protein. The sample shows about 180,000 distinct CDR3 sequences, about 6% of them seen only once. This chain connects TRBV7-9 to TRBJ2-3; 8 nucleotides match TRBD1. This TCR was recovered from a man younger than 30 who received the YFV17D yellow fever vaccine. This specimen consisted of CD4+ T cells sorted from PBMCs, obtained on the day of the first yellow fever vaccination. The CDR3 DNA follows: TGTGCCAGCAGCAAACAGGGGGCAGATACGCAGTATTTT. It translates to CASSKQGADTQYF. Filled out from reference TRBV7-9 and TRBJ2-3, the complete variable domain reads DTGVSQNPRHKITKRGQNVTFRCDPISEHNRLYWYRQTLGQGPEFLTYFQNEAQLEKSRLLSDRFSAERPKGSFSTLEIQRTEQGDSAMYLCASSKQGADTQYFGPGTRLTVL.